This entry lists 30 T cell receptor beta chains sequenced from one sample in a study of T cells in Graves' hyperthyroidism and ophthalmopathy. RNA transcripts gave rise to amplified TCR beta CDR3 regions. HTBI primers drove first-round RT-PCR of the TCR CDR3. TCRdb redid the calling of the multiplex PCR reads with MiXCR, one entry per CDR3 protein. The repertoire holds 250,000 to 300,000 distinct CDR3 sequences, with roughly 15% as singletons. The sample consisted of blood. The origin of the receptors is a middle-aged woman with Graves' hyperthyroidism.

This clonotype was seen more than once but under ten times. The chain uses TRBV10-1 and TRBJ1-2, with D possibly being TRBD1 (5 bases). CDR3 length: 13 residues. In germline, CDR1 is WNHNN, CDR2 SYGVQD (reference sequence). V was pared by 3 bases and J by 2 bases, with 7 bases between. Here the CDR3 reads CASSDPGNYGYTF. CDR3 bases: TGCGCCAGCAGTGATCCAGGGAACTATGGCTACACCTTC.

The chain links TRBV14 to TRBJ2-5; D is uncertain. Germline V gene data show CDR1 as SGHDN and CDR2 as FVKESK. V shed 10 bases and J shed 1 base, with 19 bases lying between them. The CDR3 length is 15 residues. CDR3 residues: CAKTPPFRIQETQYF. CDR3 bases: TGTGCCAAGACCCCTCCCTTCAGGATCCAAGAGACCCAGTACTTC.

Many counts were recorded for this clonotype. The DNA of the CDR3 is TGTGCCAGCAGCTTAGGGGGCTCCACGAACACTGAAGCTTTCTTT. Its translation is CASSLGGSTNTEAFF. The rearrangement uses TRBV11-2 and TRBJ1-1; D is perhaps TRBD1 (5 bases). V dropped 1 base and J dropped 1 base, with 10 bases sitting between them. The CDR3 totals 15 residues. Germline assignment: CDR1 SGHAT and CDR2 FQNNGV.

This clonotype was counted at least ten times. This chain links TRBV10-3 with TRBJ2-1; possibly TRBD1 or TRBD2 for D (5 bases each). The CDR3 is 11 residues long. Between the trimmed V and J ends, which lost 9 bases and 7 bases, there was a span of 10 bases. CDR1 ENHRY and CDR2 SYGVKD come from the germline V gene. The CDR3 DNA sequence: TGTGCCATGGGATGGGGGAATGAGCAGTTCTTC. This gives the protein CAMGWGNEQFF.

In its sample, this clonotype was seen many times. The rearrangement links TRBV20-1 to TRBJ1-5; D gene unclear. The CDR3 loop spans 13 amino acids. With 0 bases removed from V and 6 bases from J, the gap between germline ends came to 9 bases. CDR1 DFQATT and CDR2 SNEGSKA come from the germline V gene (reference sequence). CDR3 sequence reads: CSAREGNIQPQHF. DNA for the CDR3: TGCAGTGCTAGAGAGGGGAATATTCAGCCCCAGCATTTT.

This clonotype was counted ten times or more. This rearrangement joins TRBV7-9 to TRBJ2-1; weak D call: TRBD2 (5 bases). This CDR3 contains 15 residues. Trimming pared 1 base from V and 4 bases from J, leaving 11 bases between. Germline loops: CDR1 SEHNR, CDR2 FQNEAQ (reference sequence). CDR3 sequence reads: CASSLVGGRYNEQFF. The CDR3 coding sequence is TGTGCCAGCAGCTTAGTAGGCGGGCGTTACAATGAGCAGTTCTTC.

The V gene is TRBV11-1, the J gene TRBJ2-7; 7 nucleotides line up with TRBD1. V shed 4 bases, J shed 5 bases, and the junction held 8 bases outside the gene matches. Germline loops: CDR1 SGHAT, CDR2 FQDESV (reference sequence). The CDR3 has 14 residues. The CDR3 DNA reads TGTGCCAGCAGCTCGTACAGGGGTTTCAACGAGCAGTACTTC. This translates into CASSSYRGFNEQYF.

At least ten counts were recorded for this clonotype. CDR3 sequence reads: CSVEERLAGGNEQFF. CDR3 nucleotide sequence: TGCAGCGTTGAGGAAAGACTAGCGGGTGGCAATGAGCAGTTCTTC. The rearrangement joins TRBV29-1 to TRBJ2-1; 10 positions match TRBD2. The CDR3 spans 15 residues. Germline CDR1 reads SQVTM; CDR2 reads ANQGSEA. The trim removed 3 bases at V and 6 bases at J, leaving 8 bases unmatched.

This clonotype was counted ten times or more. The V call is TRBV11-2, the J call TRBJ1-1; D might be TRBD1 (5 bases). The CDR3 runs to 14 residues. V lost 4 bases and J lost 5, with 14 bases in between. Germline CDR1 and CDR2: SGHAT and FQNNGV. CDR3 loop: CASSSRGPGTEAFF. In DNA, the CDR3 is TGTGCCAGCAGCTCGAGGGGTCCCGGAACTGAAGCTTTCTTT.

A few counts support this clonotype. The V call is TRBV29-1, the J call TRBJ1-2, with D possibly being TRBD1 (6 bases). V lost 4 bases and J 7 bases, leaving 16 bases between the germline ends. CDR3 length: 13 amino acids. The germline CDR1 and CDR2 sequences are SQVTM and ANQGSEA. The chain's CDR3 is CSVGVAGGSGYTF. The CDR3 nucleotides are TGCAGCGTTGGAGTGGCTGGGGGCTCTGGCTACACCTTC. The whole variable domain, filled in from reference TRBV29-1 and TRBJ1-2, reads SAVISQKPSRDICQRGTSLTIQCQVDSQVTMMFWYRQQPGQSLTLIATANQGSEATYESGFVIDKFPISRPNLTFSTLTVSNMSPEDSSIYLCSVGVAGGSGYTFGSGTRLTVV.

V and J are TRBV20-1 and TRBJ1-1, with no clear D. CDR1 DFQATT and CDR2 SNEGSKA come from the germline V gene (reference sequence). There are 11 residues in the CDR3. Trimming stripped 6 bases from V and 1 base from J, with 6 bases between. The CDR3 DNA reads TGCAGTGCCAACGGGAACACTGAAGCTTTCTTT. Protein product: CSANGNTEAFF.

This clonotype was seen at least ten times. This chain uses TRBV28 with TRBJ2-1; 9 bases agree with TRBD2. Germline V gene lookup returns CDR1 MDHEN and CDR2 SYDVKM. The CDR3 loop spans 16 amino acids. V dropped 4 bases and J dropped 7; count of bases not matched to a gene: 11. CDR3 in amino acids: CASSSPTSGGGNEQFF. In nucleotides, the CDR3 is TGTGCCAGCAGTTCCCCGACTAGCGGAGGGGGGAATGAGCAGTTCTTC.

In this sample, this clonotype turned up many times. V usage is TRBV12-3 or TRBV12-4 and J usage is TRBJ2-7; 14 bases are shared with TRBD2. V trimming: 5 bases; J trimming: 2 bases; junction bases outside the gene matches: 5. The CDR3 has 16 amino acids. CDR3 in amino acids: CASSPRLAGGPYEQYF. The CDR3 DNA sequence: TGTGCCAGCAGTCCCCGACTAGCGGGAGGGCCCTACGAGCAGTACTTC.

There are many counts of this clonotype. The chain carries TRBV2 and TRBJ1-2; 7 positions agree with TRBD1. The germline V gene encodes CDR1 SNHLY and CDR2 FYNNEI. J gave up 6 bases and V 8 bases, and 9 bases lay outside the gene matches. The CDR3 is 13 residues long. The CDR3 sequence is CASGPTGKDGYTF. The CDR3, as DNA: TGTGCCAGCGGCCCGACAGGGAAAGATGGCTACACCTTC.

This clonotype was detected a few times. The J gene is TRBJ1-2, the V gene TRBV5-4, with TRBD1 matching 7 bases. CDR3 length equals 14 residues. Germline loops: CDR1 SGHNT, CDR2 YYREEE (reference sequence). Trimming cost V 0 bases and J 5 bases; bases outside gene matches: 4. The CDR3 sequence is CASSLAGTAYGYTF. The CDR3 region has the DNA TGTGCCAGCAGCTTGGCCGGGACAGCTTATGGCTACACCTTC.

The table lists this clonotype with many counts. The gene calls are TRBV28 and TRBJ1-1; possible D gene TRBD1, 5 bases. The ends were cut back, 6 bases at V and 1 base at J, with 6 bases in the middle. Germline V CDR1 and CDR2: MDHEN, SYDVKM. This CDR3 region has 12 residues. This CDR3 is CASSDRNTEAFF. CDR3 nucleotides: TGTGCCAGCAGCGACAGGAACACTGAAGCTTTCTTT.

This clonotype appeared many times. The chain is built from TRBV2 and TRBJ2-4; D is possibly TRBD1 (6 bases). This CDR3 comprises 14 residues. Germline assignment: CDR1 SNHLY and CDR2 FYNNEI. Trimming cost V 5 bases and J 5 bases, with 13 bases left between them. The CDR3 DNA follows: TGTGCCAGCAGTCCCCGGACAGTAGAAAACATTCAGTACTTC. This sequence encodes CASSPRTVENIQYF.

This clonotype was counted only a few times. The rearrangement uses TRBV4-1 and TRBJ2-1, with a possible D match to TRBD2 (6 bases). CDR3 length: 13 residues. Germline CDR1 and CDR2: MGHRA and YSYEKL. Trimming cost V 3 bases and J 9 bases, with 12 bases left between them. CDR3 DNA: TGCGCCAGCAGCCACCCAATCGGGGGTGAGCAGTTCTTC. It specifies CASSHPIGGEQFF.

This clonotype appeared many times. The V gene is TRBV28, the J gene TRBJ2-7, with TRBD1 matching 8 bases. The CDR3 is made up of 15 amino acids. V shed 5 bases and J 6 bases; nucleotides not matched to a gene: 12. From germline, CDR1 is MDHEN and CDR2 SYDVKM. CDR3 protein: CASSSSQGAPGEQYF. Here the CDR3 DNA reads TGTGCCAGCAGTAGCAGTCAGGGGGCGCCGGGCGAGCAGTACTTC.

The rearrangement uses TRBV5-1 and TRBJ2-7; TRBD1 aligns across 9 bases. Trimming removed 2 bases from V and 7 bases from J; junction bases left unmatched: 7. Germline V CDR1 and CDR2: SGHRS, YFSETQ. This CDR3 comprises 14 residues. The CDR3 DNA sequence: TGCGCCAGCAGCTTATCCGGGACAGGGTGGGAGCAGTACTTC. The encoded protein is CASSLSGTGWEQYF.

This clonotype was recorded many times. The chain links TRBV12-3 or TRBV12-4 to TRBJ1-1; D is unclear. The CDR3 covers 16 residues. V lost 6 bases, J lost 3 bases, and 20 bases lay in between. Written as DNA, the CDR3 is TGTGCCAGCAGACGACTTGGACTGTCTGTGGACACTGAAGCTTTCTTT. This sequence encodes CASRRLGLSVDTEAFF.

This clonotype showed up just a few times. V and J are TRBV28 and TRBJ2-7, with D unresolved. The CDR3 runs 12 residues. Germline V gives CDR1 MDHEN, CDR2 SYDVKM. V lost 2 bases, J lost 7 bases, and 9 bases lay in between. The chain's CDR3 is CASSLAHLEQYF. The CDR3 region has the DNA TGTGCCAGCAGTTTAGCCCACCTAGAGCAGTACTTC.

This clonotype has ten or more counts. This chain joins TRBV5-1 and TRBJ2-7; TRBD1 agrees at 10 bases. The CDR3 covers 15 residues. Germline V CDR1 and CDR2: SGHRS, YFSETQ. The trim removed 3 bases at V and 7 bases at J, leaving 10 bases unmatched. CDR3 nucleotide sequence: TGCGCCAGCAGCTCGGGACAGGGGACATCGAGTGAGCAGTACTTC. Its protein product is CASSSGQGTSSEQYF. The full variable domain, with the rest looked up from reference TRBV5-1 and TRBJ2-7, is KAGVTQTPRYLIKTRGQQVTLSCSPISGHRSVSWYQQTPGQGLQFLFEYFSETQRNKGNFPGRFSGRQFSNSRSEMNVSTLELGDSALYLCASSSGQGTSSEQYFGPGTRLTVT.

Concerning this clonotype itself: A read error may account for a junction end that differs from germline. CDR3 DNA sequence: TGTGCCAGCAGTTACGGGGGGGGGCTTGGCGCCGGGGAGCTGTTTTTT. Translating gives CASSYGGGLGAGELFF. The chain uses TRBV10-3 and TRBJ2-2; 8 bases are shared with TRBD2. The CDR3 is 16 amino acids. Germline assignment: CDR1 ENHRY and CDR2 SYGVKD.

This clonotype was seen at least ten times. The V and J genes are TRBV9 and TRBJ2-1; TRBD2 matches 14 bases. The V segment lost 4 bases and the J segment 8 bases; nucleotides outside the gene matches: 5. The germline V gene has CDR1 SGDLS and CDR2 YYNGEE. CDR3 size: 15 residues. CDR3 protein: CASSLTSGRDDEQFF. The CDR3 nucleotides are TGTGCCAGCAGCCTGACTAGCGGGAGGGACGATGAGCAGTTCTTC. The full variable domain, its missing parts supplied by reference TRBV9 and TRBJ2-1, is DSGVTQTPKHLITATGQRVTLRCSPRSGDLSVYWYQQSLDQGLQFLIQYYNGEERAKGNILERFSAQQFPDLHSELNLSSLELGDSALYFCASSLTSGRDDEQFFGPGTRLTVL.

This clonotype came up many times. V gene TRBV2 combines with J gene TRBJ1-3, with D unresolved. The CDR3 contains 16 residues. The V gene's germline CDR1 is SNHLY and CDR2 FYNNEI. The germline V and J ends were trimmed by 6 bases and 0 bases, with 15 bases remaining between them. CDR3 loop: CASRQTLRASGNTIYF. DNA for the CDR3: TGTGCCAGCAGGCAAACGTTAAGGGCCTCTGGAAACACCATATATTTT.

The J gene is TRBJ1-1, the V gene TRBV7-3; TRBD1 agrees at 7 bases. Trimming removed 5 bases from V and 5 bases from J; junction bases left unmatched: 5. Germline-derived CDR1 and CDR2 are SGHTA and FQGTGA. The length of the CDR3 is 13 residues. The CDR3 sequence is CASSQRQGTEAFF. The CDR3 DNA is TGTGCCAGCAGCCAACGACAGGGAACTGAAGCTTTCTTT.

The chain uses TRBV24-1 and TRBJ2-1; the match to TRBD1 covers 8 bases. CDR1 and CDR2 from the germline V gene are KGHDR and SFDVKD. The CDR3 is 17 residues long. The trim removed 2 bases at V and 5 bases at J, leaving 10 bases unmatched. The CDR3 DNA reads TGTGCCACCAGTGATTCACCAGGGGGCTCGGGACACAATGAGCAGTTCTTC. Its protein product is CATSDSPGGSGHNEQFF.

In its sample, this clonotype was seen a few times. The gene calls are TRBV18 and TRBJ1-3; D is unresolved. The germline CDR1 and CDR2 sequences are KGHSH and LQKENI. The CDR3 runs 15 residues. Trimming cost V 4 bases and J 0 bases, with 10 bases left between them. CDR3 nucleotides: TGTGCCAGCTCACATGGGGTTTCCTCTGGAAACACCATATATTTT. This translates into CASSHGVSSGNTIYF.

This clonotype showed up many times. The genes are TRBV7-9 and TRBJ2-1; 10 bases match TRBD2. The junction had 7 bases not matched to a gene; V was cut back by 5 bases and J by 3 bases. Germline V CDR1 and CDR2: SEHNR, FQNEAQ (reference sequence). The CDR3 contains 16 residues. The CDR3 DNA follows: TGTGCCAGCAGCGCGCCGGGACTAGCGAACTACAATGAGCAGTTCTTC. Protein: CASSAPGLANYNEQFF.